This is a list of T cell receptor beta chains from one sample in a study of CD8+ T cells in alopecia areata. Some clones are missing from TCRdb's copy, which holds only in-frame ones; the method was immunoSEQ multiplex PCR. The repertoire holds 100,000 to 150,000 clones, approximately 60% seen once, with 2.8% in the top ten. Sequenced sample: CD4+ T cells sorted from blood. The receptor source for this set is a human donor in good health. CDR3s include the opening cysteine and the closing phenylalanine or tryptophan. A D gene is named only where the DNA matches it firmly. Not all rows give a size; the values are once, few, many and, for expanded clones, a class.

14	TRBV29-1	TRBD1	NA	TRBJ2-7	CSVVLGQGKYEQYF	TGCAGCGTCGTTTTGGGACAGGGGAAATACGAGCAGTACTTC
13	TRBV19	NA	once	TRBJ1-5	CASSIEVEQPQHF	TGTGCCAGTAGTATAGAGGTAGAGCAGCCCCAGCATTTT
15	TRBV11-1	NA	NA	TRBJ2-1	CASSFIRDLNNEQFF	TGTGCCAGCAGCTTTATCAGGGACTTAAACAATGAGCAGTTCTTC
14	TRBV5-1	TRBD1	NA	TRBJ2-7	CASSSTGISYEQYF	TGCGCCAGCAGCTCGACAGGGATCTCCTACGAGCAGTACTTC
14	TRBV29-1	NA	NA	TRBJ2-2	CSVTRTGDTGELFF	TGCAGCGTTACCCGGACGGGAGACACCGGGGAGCTGTTTTTT
16	TRBV29-1	NA	NA	TRBJ2-6	CSVERVGTSGANVLTF	TGCAGCGTTGAAAGAGTGGGGACCTCTGGGGCCAACGTCCTGACTTTC
13	TRBV29-1	NA	NA	TRBJ1-1	CSVARTGYTEAFF	TGCAGCGTTGCCCGAACAGGATACACTGAAGCTTTCTTT
17	TRBV4-2	NA	NA	TRBJ2-2	CASSRTFGELNTGELFF	TGTGCCAGCAGCCGAACCTTCGGGGAGTTAAACACCGGGGAGCTGTTTTTT
13	TRBV28	NA	NA	TRBJ2-7	CASSLGPPYEQYF	TGTGCCAGCAGTTTAGGACCCCCCTACGAGCAGTACTTC
16	TRBV5-1	NA	NA	TRBJ2-7	CASSLGAGTQYYEQYF	TGCGCCAGCAGCTTGGGGGCTGGGACACAGTACTACGAGCAGTACTTC
13	TRBV30	NA	NA	TRBJ1-2	CAWSVQRAGLRTF	TGTGCCTGGAGTGTACAGCGGGCAGGCTTGCGAACCTTC
14	TRBV5-4	NA	NA	TRBJ2-1	CASSLVGGHNEQFF	TGTGCCAGCAGCTTGGTCGGGGGGCACAATGAGCAGTTCTTC
18	TRBV18	TRBD1	NA	TRBJ1-2	CASSPPETGGLGPPGYTF	TGTGCCAGCTCACCACCTGAGACAGGGGGCCTCGGTCCCCCTGGCTACACCTTC
14	TRBV29-1	NA	few	TRBJ1-6	CSRARTFYNSPLHF	TGCAGCCGTGCCCGCACGTTCTATAATTCACCCCTCCACTTT
11	TRBV29-1	NA	few	TRBJ2-1	CSVNRGNEQFF	TGCAGCGTTAATAGGGGCAATGAGCAGTTCTTC
15	TRBV29-1	TRBD2	NA	TRBJ2-1	CSVVPLDGGSPEQFF	TGCAGCGTTGTTCCTTTAGACGGGGGGTCCCCCGAGCAGTTCTTC
14	TRBV29-1	TRBD1	few	TRBJ2-2	CSVTPDRGGGELFF	TGCAGCGTTACTCCGGACAGGGGAGGCGGGGAGCTGTTTTTT
13	TRBV30	NA	NA	TRBJ1-5	CAWSGQSNQPQHF	TGTGCCTGGAGTGGGCAGAGCAATCAGCCCCAGCATTTT
16	TRBV4-1	NA	NA	TRBJ1-2	CASSQDRGGQSYGYTF	TGCGCCAGCAGCCAAGATCGAGGGGGGCAAAGCTATGGCTACACCTTC
14	TRBV7-9	NA	NA	TRBJ1-2	CASSPRDKSGSYTF	TGTGCCAGCAGCCCCCGGGACAAGTCGGGGAGCTACACCTTC
12	TRBV29-1	NA	NA	TRBJ1-2	CSVEVGGYGYTF	TGCAGCGTTGAAGTCGGCGGCTATGGCTACACCTTC
16	TRBV5-4	TRBD1	NA	TRBJ2-3	CASSLRRQGGTDTQYF	TGTGCCAGCAGCTTAAGAAGACAGGGTGGCACAGATACGCAGTATTTT
13	TRBV18	NA	NA	TRBJ1-2	CASSPLEVYGYTF	TGTGCCAGCTCACCACTAGAGGTTTATGGCTACACCTTC
13	TRBV2	NA	NA	TRBJ2-2	CASVNPDTGELFF	TGTGCCAGCGTTAACCCGGACACCGGGGAGCTGTTTTTT
18	TRBV1	NA	NA	TRBJ2-2	CTSSQEGRETTNTGELFF	TGCACCAGCAGCCAAGAGGGGAGGGAGACTACTAACACCGGGGAGCTGTTTTTT
13	TRBV7-2	TRBD1	NA	TRBJ2-5	CASTRQGGETQYF	TGTGCCAGCACCCGACAGGGTGGGGAGACCCAGTACTTC
16	TRBV7-9	NA	NA	TRBJ1-2	CASSLAGGGSGYGYTF	TGTGCCAGCAGCTTAGCCGGAGGGGGTTCAGGGTATGGCTACACCTTC
12	TRBV29-1	NA	NA	TRBJ1-1	CSGGGAGIEAFF	TGCAGCGGGGGAGGGGCAGGGATTGAAGCTTTCTTT
17	TRBV4-1	NA	NA	TRBJ1-5	CASSHWPKSGEGQPQHF	TGCGCCAGCAGCCACTGGCCGAAGTCAGGGGAGGGGCAGCCCCAGCATTTT
13	TRBV10-1	TRBD1	NA	TRBJ1-1	CASRRQGGTEAFF	TGCGCCAGCAGAAGACAGGGTGGCACTGAAGCTTTCTTT
14	TRBV2	NA	NA	TRBJ1-5	CASMEDNSNQPQHF	TGTGCCAGCATGGAGGACAATAGCAATCAGCCCCAGCATTTT
14	TRBV9	NA	NA	TRBJ1-1	CASSVVAGNTEAFF	TGTGCCAGCAGCGTAGTCGCGGGGAACACTGAAGCTTTCTTT
15	TRBV11-2	TRBD2	NA	TRBJ2-1	CASSAGLAGTNEQFF	TGTGCCAGCAGCGCCGGCCTAGCGGGGACCAATGAGCAGTTCTTC
12	TRBV18	NA	NA	TRBJ2-3	CASSPAGDTQYF	TGTGCCAGCTCACCCGCCGGCGATACGCAGTATTTT
14	TRBV6-1	NA	NA	TRBJ1-5	CASSEQDSNQPQHF	TGTGCCAGCAGTGAACAGGATAGCAATCAGCCCCAGCATTTT
12	TRBV29-1	NA	NA	TRBJ1-2	CSVEQANYGYTF	TGCAGCGTTGAACAGGCCAATTATGGCTACACCTTC
12	TRBV29-1	TRBD1	few	TRBJ1-5	CSAVGQGQPQHF	TGCAGCGCCGTAGGACAGGGTCAGCCCCAGCATTTT
13	TRBV11-2	NA	NA	TRBJ2-1	CASNSEGSNEQFF	TGTGCCAGCAATTCCGAGGGGTCCAATGAGCAGTTCTTC
15	TRBV30	NA	NA	TRBJ2-3	CAWSVGWPSTDTQYF	TGTGCCTGGAGTGTAGGCTGGCCCAGCACAGATACGCAGTATTTT
13	TRBV5-1	NA	few	TRBJ2-1	CASRDQGSDEQFF	TGCGCCAGCAGGGATCAGGGGTCGGATGAGCAGTTCTTC